This T cell receptor (beta chain) was identified in a study of naive and memory T cell subsets (dated by TCRdb to the late 2010s). With respect to the entire study: The study applied an open-source, UMI-based TCR alpha and beta sequencing pipeline to sorted naive and memory peripheral blood T cell subsets. The functional CMV T cell responses agreed completely with IgG serology results. RNA was DNase-treated and reverse transcribed with TCR constant-region primers, mostly using SuperScript III. Overall study results and their limits: Following error correction, more than 95% of naive TCR sequences occurred only once, which made naive abundance distributions much steeper than those of memory subsets. RNA-based TCR counts may be influenced by expression changes linked to T cell activation and differentiation. Clonotypes were defined as single alpha or beta chain sequences, not paired alpha/beta receptors. TCR abundance followed a power law with an exponent that was different for naive and memory subsets but consistent across the three individuals. Gini index rose and Shannon and inverse Simpson diversity fell from naive through CM, EM and EMRA in both CD4 and CD8 cells. No ground truth was available to validate the repertoire findings for the naive and memory subsets.

This clonotype came up once. This receptor's antigen is unknown. The input lacks base qualities; no much larger clone sits a single base away. A single read offers scant evidence. Library preparation employed UMI-ligation and nested PCR. The beta constant-region primer consisted of an equimolar mixture of two oligonucleotides that together covered TRBC1 and TRBC2. A single-stranded oligonucleotide containing the SP2 primer and a 12-nucleotide UMI was joined to the 3' end of the cDNA by T4 RNA ligase 1. Four rounds of PCR, combining the SP2 primer with nested alpha and beta constant-region primers, were used to amplify the ligated cDNA. The ligation reaction was kept at 16 degrees C for about 20-24 hours. PCR2 was typically performed as a SYBR Green qPCR and was stopped at a predetermined threshold so that over-amplification was prevented. Every purification after the first one was done using Agencourt AMPure XP magnetic beads. Library amounts were measured by Qubit and library quality was assessed on a TapeStation, where the main peak was expected at around 650 bp. Pooled libraries were sequenced on an Illumina MiSeq using v2 2x251 paired-end kits, and typically about 0.9-2.1 million reads were obtained per sample. Each sample was pooled at about 4.3 nM, and roughly 5-7% PhiX was included to help cluster recognition. As for how the authors treated the data: V and J genes were assigned to Demultiplexor-processed FASTQ reads by Decombinator through tag matching, with a single base-pair mismatch being allowed. UMIs were used by Collapsinator to correct both sequencing errors and frequency errors arising from PCR heterogeneity. TCRs were translated and CDR3s were extracted from the conserved cysteine to the FGXG phenylalanine by CDR3Translator, with non-productive sequences being flagged. Repertoires were subsampled to equal numbers of UMI-defined TCRs before Gini, Shannon entropy and inverse Simpson indices were calculated. Within the linear range, a power law was fitted to clonotype abundance distributions using maximum likelihood. Similar UMI counts, unique TCR numbers and clonal distributions were obtained with the pipeline and with MIGEC on one naive CD8 sample. A set of approximately 6,800 CMV-associated CDR3 sequences, compiled from VDJdb and a published dataset, was used to search the repertoires. The public reads were reprocessed in TCRdb via fastp at Q25 and MiXCR, keeping in-frame beta chains. Identical CDR3 protein sequences are pooled into one entry, listed with their most common genes and DNA. The authors' filters were not applied to this entry. The sample yields 70,000 to 95,000 distinct CDR3 sequences; roughly 7% were counted once. The ten largest make up about 1.6% of the sample.

From the second PCR step onward, the TCR alpha chain libraries and the TCR beta chain libraries were amplified separately. To determine each donor's CMV status, fresh PBMCs were stimulated overnight with CMV viral lysate, and IFNgamma production from CD4+ T cells was then assessed. Using Miltenyi beads, CD4 T cells were first positively selected, and CD8 T cells were then positively selected from the CD4-negative fraction. Cells were stained for CD3, CD4, CD8, CD45RA, CD27 and a live/dead dye and were sorted on a BD Aria II into four subsets based on CD45RA and CD27. A few healthy volunteers provided blood, and each donor's sample was split into CD4 and CD8 T cells and then further divided into four differentiation subsets. About 0.11 L of peripheral blood was taken from each donor, and PBMC were separated by density-gradient centrifugation on Ficoll-Paque PLUS. Sorted cells were lysed in RLT buffer, and RNA was extracted with a Qiagen RNeasy kit and stored at -80°C.

The CDR3 numbers 13 residues from cysteine through phenylalanine. The entry retains the CDR3 DNA only, 39 bases that are in frame from base 1. Trimming costs V 4 bases and J 7 bases, and their ends lie 14 bases apart. CDR1 DFQATT and CDR2 SNEGSKA are derived from the germline V gene (reference sequence). Sequences were obtained from central memory CD4+ T cells from blood. The sample's cell subset or site label, decoded: central memory, CD45RA- CD27+. This sequence originates from a human donor in good health. This chain joins TRBV20-1 to TRBJ2-1; the best D guess is TRBD2, with 5 bases matching. The base sequence is TGCAGTGCTACACCTCCGTCGGGAAATGAGCAGTTCTTC. Its protein product is CSATPPSGNEQFF.